The 22 T cell receptor beta chains in this list originate from one sample, sequenced in a study of cytomegalovirus exposure and HLA in healthy donors. The PCR ran on 60 Vbeta and 13 Jbeta primers. TCRdb keeps only in-frame clones here, not all; method: immunoSEQ multiplex PCR. Here the sample spans tens of thousands of clones, less than 80% being singletons. Sequencing input: PBMCs. The receptors derive from a woman aged 45-65 years in good health and CMV-seropositive.

This chain links TRBV7-2 with TRBJ2-3; D is unresolved. V was trimmed by 1 base and J by 4 bases, leaving 6 bases between them. In germline, CDR1 is SGHTA, CDR2 FQGNSA. The CDR3 extends over 13 amino acids. The CDR3 DNA reads as TGTGCCAGCAGCTTAGACTTGTCAGATACGCAGTATTTT. It codes for CASSLDLSDTQYF.

The chain has TRBV9 and TRBJ2-2; 7 nucleotides match TRBD1. V shed 0 bases, J shed 0 bases, and the junction held 2 bases outside the gene matches. This CDR3 is built from 16 residues. Germline CDR1 SGDLS, CDR2 YYNGEE. The CDR3 is CASSVEGASNTGELFF. The CDR3 DNA follows: TGTGCCAGCAGCGTAGAGGGGGCGTCGAACACCGGGGAGCTGTTTTTT.

The chain has TRBV11-2 and TRBJ2-6, with 8 bases lining up with TRBD1. V shed 1 base, J shed 4 bases, and the junction held 3 bases outside the gene matches. The CDR3 length is 16 residues. In germline, CDR1 is SGHAT, CDR2 FQNNGV. The CDR3 loop reads CASSLGTGFGANVLTF. CDR3 nucleotide sequence: TGTGCCAGCAGCTTAGGGACAGGGTTCGGGGCCAACGTCCTGACTTTC.

This clone has just a few counts. This chain uses TRBV5-4 with TRBJ2-7, with TRBD2 as a possible D gene (6 bases). Trimming stripped 0 bases from V and 2 bases from J, with 9 bases between. Germline CDR1 is SGHNT and CDR2 is YYREEE (reference sequence). This CDR3 has 14 residues. The CDR3 protein is CASSLGGGTYEQYF. CDR3 DNA sequence: TGTGCCAGCAGCTTGGGCGGAGGGACCTACGAGCAGTACTTC.

The chain joins TRBV19 to TRBJ2-1; D may be TRBD2 (7 bases). This CDR3 contains 15 residues. The V gene's germline CDR1 is LNHDA and CDR2 SQIVND (reference sequence). The germline V and J ends were trimmed by 3 bases and 4 bases, with 13 bases remaining between them. CDR3 residues: CASSIPGGPYNEQFF. CDR3 sequence (DNA): TGTGCCAGTAGTATCCCGGGGGGCCCTTACAATGAGCAGTTCTTC.

V gene TRBV11-2 combines with J gene TRBJ2-2; D is possibly TRBD2 (5 bases). The CDR3 covers 14 residues. The germline V gene has CDR1 SGHAT and CDR2 FQNNGV. Trimming left V 2 bases short and J 6 bases short, with 10 bases between. The DNA of the CDR3 is TGTGCCAGCAGCTTAATGACGGGATCCGGGGAGCTGTTTTTT. Residues: CASSLMTGSGELFF.

The gene calls are TRBV11-2 and TRBJ2-7; no firm D call. With 5 bases removed from V and 0 bases from J, the gap between germline ends came to 17 bases. CDR3 length: 16 amino acids. The germline V gene has CDR1 SGHAT and CDR2 FQNNGV. The CDR3: CASSPAAADYSYEQYF. CDR3 in DNA: TGTGCCAGCAGCCCCGCCGCGGCGGATTACTCCTACGAGCAGTACTTC. The entire variable domain, with the rest obtained from reference TRBV11-2 and TRBJ2-7, is as follows: EAGVAQSPRYKIIEKRQSVAFWCNPISGHATLYWYQQILGQGPKLLIQFQNNGVVDDSQLPKDRFSAERLKGVDSTLKIQPAKLEDSAVYLCASSPAAADYSYEQYFGPGTRLTVT.

This rearrangement joins TRBV5-6 to TRBJ1-2; 9 nucleotides align to TRBD1. The V and J ends lost 0 bases and 4 bases, in that order; junction bases with no gene match: 7. Germline values: CDR1 SGHDT, CDR2 YYEEEE. This CDR3 comprises 16 residues. In nucleotides, the CDR3 is TGTGCCAGCAGCTTGGTGGGACAGGGTTCCCGCTATGGCTACACCTTC. Protein product: CASSLVGQGSRYGYTF. The full variable domain, with the rest looked up from reference TRBV5-6 and TRBJ1-2, is DAGVTQSPTHLIKTRGQQVTLRCSPKSGHDTVSWYQQALGQGPQFIFQYYEEEERQRGNFPDRFSGHQFPNYSSELNVNALLLGDSALYLCASSLVGQGSRYGYTFGSGTRLTVV.

The chain combines TRBV19 with TRBJ2-2, with no clear D. V shed 0 bases and J shed 1 base, with 12 bases lying between them. The CDR3 has 17 residues. Germline V gene lookup returns CDR1 LNHDA and CDR2 SQIVND (reference sequence). CDR3 coding DNA: TGTGCCAGTAGTATAGAACCCAGGTCAGGGAACACCGGGGAGCTGTTTTTT. It codes for CASSIEPRSGNTGELFF. Complete variable domain (other parts from reference TRBV19 and TRBJ2-2): DGGITQSPKYLFRKEGQNVTLSCEQNLNHDAMYWYRQDPGQGLRLIYYSQIVNDFQKGDIAEGYSVSREKKESFPLTVTSAQKNPTAFYLCASSIEPRSGNTGELFFGEGSRLTVL.

V gene TRBV14 combines with J gene TRBJ2-3; D gene ambiguous. Trimming cost V 2 bases and J 6 bases, with 15 bases left between them. The CDR3 contains 15 residues. CDR1 is SGHDN and CDR2 is FVKESK in the germline V gene. CDR3 in amino acids: CASSQSERRVDTQYF. The CDR3 coding sequence is TGTGCCAGCAGCCAAAGCGAACGGAGAGTGGATACGCAGTATTTT.

In its sample, this clone was seen once. This chain uses TRBV14 with TRBJ2-3, with D possibly TRBD1 on 5 matching bases. There are 16 residues in the CDR3. CDR1 SGHDN and CDR2 FVKESK come from the germline V gene. Trimming took 0 bases from V and 2 from J, leaving 12 bases between them. CDR3 loop: CASSQDFRRVTDTQYF. CDR3 sequence (DNA): TGTGCCAGCAGCCAAGATTTCCGCAGGGTCACAGATACGCAGTATTTT.

This chain joins TRBV14 and TRBJ1-1; no reliable D call. V was shortened by 0 bases and J by 1 base, with 9 bases between the two germline ends. CDR3 size: 15 residues. The germline V gene encodes CDR1 SGHDN and CDR2 FVKESK. This CDR3 reads CASSQEEGSNTEAFF. For the CDR3, the DNA is TGTGCCAGCAGCCAAGAGGAGGGCTCGAACACTGAAGCTTTCTTT.

This chain connects TRBV18 to TRBJ1-1; D unclear. The CDR3 sequence is 16 residues long. V lost 3 bases, J lost 3 bases, and 17 bases lay in between. The germline V gene encodes CDR1 KGHSH and CDR2 LQKENI. CDR3 DNA sequence: TGTGCCAGCTCACCGAATAACGTAGGAGGTGACACTGAAGCTTTCTTT. Translated, it gives CASSPNNVGGDTEAFF.

The gene calls are TRBV18 and TRBJ2-3, with 8 bases fitting TRBD2. The junction had 6 bases not matched to a gene; V was cut back by 0 bases and J by 4 bases. Per the germline V gene, CDR1 is KGHSH and CDR2 is LQKENI. The CDR3 extends over 16 amino acids. The CDR3 DNA is TGTGCCAGCTCACCACCTAGCGGGGATAGGGCAGATACGCAGTATTTT. As protein: CASSPPSGDRADTQYF. Full variable domain (rest looked up from reference TRBV18 and TRBJ2-3): NAGVMQNPRHLVRRRGQEARLRCSPMKGHSHVYWYRQLPEEGLKFMVYLQKENIIDESGMPKERFSAEFPKEGPSILRIQQVVRGDSAAYFCASSPPSGDRADTQYFGPGTRLTVL.

The chain joins TRBV4-1 to TRBJ2-2, with a tentative D call TRBD2 (6 bases). Germline-derived CDR1 and CDR2 are MGHRA and YSYEKL. CDR3 length: 16 amino acids. Trimming shortened V by 4 bases and J by 1 base, and 13 bases separated the two germline ends. Written as DNA, the CDR3 is TGCGCCAGCAGCCTTCCTCTGGGACTGAACACCGGGGAGCTGTTTTTT. This translates into CASSLPLGLNTGELFF.

The chain combines TRBV6-5 with TRBJ1-2; 10 nucleotides align to TRBD1. The length of the CDR3 is 14 residues. Per germline, CDR1 MNHEY and CDR2 SVGAGI. V dropped 7 bases and J dropped 7; count of bases not matched to a gene: 9. CDR3 in amino acids: CASTQVGTGVGYTF. The CDR3 DNA reads as TGTGCCAGCACCCAAGTGGGGACAGGGGTTGGCTACACCTTC.

The V and J genes are TRBV27 and TRBJ1-6, with 8 bases matching TRBD1. CDR1 is MNHEY and CDR2 is SMNVEV in the germline V gene (reference sequence). The CDR3 has 13 residues. V shed 8 bases, J shed 7 bases, and the junction held 4 bases outside the gene matches. The CDR3 loop reads CASHRGSNSPLHF. The CDR3 bases are TGTGCCAGCCACAGGGGGTCAAATTCACCCCTCCACTTT.

This clone was seen only a few times. The genes are TRBV18 and TRBJ1-2, with unresolved D. Deletions cut 0 bases from V and 2 bases from J, with 7 bases between. CDR3 length: 14 residues. The germline V gene has CDR1 KGHSH and CDR2 LQKENI. CDR3: CASSPPSTNYGYTF. The DNA of the CDR3 is TGTGCCAGCTCACCACCGAGTACGAACTATGGCTACACCTTC.

V is TRBV4-2 and J is TRBJ2-1, with D tentatively TRBD1 (7 bases). Between the trimmed V and J ends, which lost 3 bases and 7 bases, there was a span of 25 bases. The length of the CDR3 is 18 residues. Germline V gene data show CDR1 as LGHNA and CDR2 as YNFKEQ. The CDR3 spells CASSQAVGSGGGLNEQFF. CDR3 in DNA: TGTGCCAGCAGCCAGGCCGTGGGGTCAGGGGGAGGATTGAATGAGCAGTTCTTC.

J is TRBJ2-5 and V is TRBV12-5, with 8 bases matching TRBD1. Germline V gene data show CDR1 as LGHNT and CDR2 as FRNRAP. The CDR3 is 19 residues long. V lost 2 bases, J lost 1 base, and 15 bases stayed unmatched. The DNA of the CDR3 is TGTGCTAGTGGTTTGTCCACAGGGGGAAGTCCTATAAGCCAAGAGACCCAGTACTTC. It encodes CASGLSTGGSPISQETQYF.

The chain recombines TRBV19 with TRBJ2-7; D unclear. The CDR3 extends over 11 amino acids. Trimming cost V 7 bases and J 5 bases, with 9 bases left between them. The V gene's germline CDR1 is LNHDA and CDR2 SQIVND (reference sequence). CDR3 region: CASIQANEQYV. The CDR3 coding sequence is TGTGCCAGTATCCAGGCCAACGAGCAGTACGTC.

The chain employs TRBV15 and TRBJ1-1, with D possibly matching TRBD1 (5 bases). V was shortened by 0 bases and J by 8 bases, with 10 bases between the two germline ends. In germline, CDR1 is LNHNV, CDR2 YYDKDF (reference sequence). This CDR3 comprises 13 residues. For the CDR3, the DNA is TGTGCCACCAGCAGAGATCAGGGTACGGAAGCTTTCTTT. Translating it yields CATSRDQGTEAFF.